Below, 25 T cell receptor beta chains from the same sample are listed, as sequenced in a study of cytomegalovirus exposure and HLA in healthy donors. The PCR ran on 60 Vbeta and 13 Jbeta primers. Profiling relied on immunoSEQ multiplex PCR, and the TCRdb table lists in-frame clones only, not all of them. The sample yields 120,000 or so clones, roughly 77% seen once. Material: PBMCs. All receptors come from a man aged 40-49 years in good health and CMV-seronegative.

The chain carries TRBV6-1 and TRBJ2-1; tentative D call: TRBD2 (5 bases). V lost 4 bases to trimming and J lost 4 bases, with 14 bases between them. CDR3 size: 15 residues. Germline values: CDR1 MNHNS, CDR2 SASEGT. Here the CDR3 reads CASSAKRSDYNEQFF. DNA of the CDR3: TGTGCCAGCAGTGCTAAGCGGTCGGATTACAATGAGCAGTTCTTC.

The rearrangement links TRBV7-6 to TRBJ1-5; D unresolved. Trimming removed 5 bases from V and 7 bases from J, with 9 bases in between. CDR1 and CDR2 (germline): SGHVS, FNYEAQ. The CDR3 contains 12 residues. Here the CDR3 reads CASSALEQPQHF. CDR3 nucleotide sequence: TGTGCCAGCAGCGCGCTGGAGCAGCCCCAGCATTTT.

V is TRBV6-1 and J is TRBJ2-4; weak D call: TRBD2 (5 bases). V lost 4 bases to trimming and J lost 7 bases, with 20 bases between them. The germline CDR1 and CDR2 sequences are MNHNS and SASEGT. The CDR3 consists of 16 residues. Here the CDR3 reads CASSALGRGNINIQYF. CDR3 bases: TGTGCCAGCAGTGCCTTAGGTCGGGGAAATATCAACATTCAGTACTTC.

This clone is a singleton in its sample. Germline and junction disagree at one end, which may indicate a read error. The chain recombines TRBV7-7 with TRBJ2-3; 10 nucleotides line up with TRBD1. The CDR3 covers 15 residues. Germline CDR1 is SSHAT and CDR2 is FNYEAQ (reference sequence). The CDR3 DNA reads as TGTGCTAGCAGCCTCGGGACAGGGGTCACAGATACGCAGTATTTT. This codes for CASSLGTGVTDTQYF.

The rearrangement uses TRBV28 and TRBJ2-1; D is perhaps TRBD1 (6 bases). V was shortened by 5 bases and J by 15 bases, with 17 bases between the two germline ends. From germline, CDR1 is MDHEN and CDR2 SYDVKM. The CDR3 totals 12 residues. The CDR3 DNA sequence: TGTGCCAGCAGTACGCAGGGGCGTTCTCTGTTCTTC. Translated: CASSTQGRSLFF. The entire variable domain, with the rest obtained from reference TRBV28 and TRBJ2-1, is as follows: DVKVTQSSRYLVKRTGEKVFLECVQDMDHENMFWYRQDPGLGLRLIYFSYDVKMKEKGDIPEGYSVSREKKERFSLILESASTNQTSMYLCASSTQGRSLFFGPGTRLTVL.

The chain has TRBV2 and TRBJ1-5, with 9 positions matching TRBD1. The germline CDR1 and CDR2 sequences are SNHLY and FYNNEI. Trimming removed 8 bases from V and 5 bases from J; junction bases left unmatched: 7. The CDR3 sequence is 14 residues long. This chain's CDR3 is CASGRDRAYQPQHF. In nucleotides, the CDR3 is TGTGCCAGCGGCCGGGACAGGGCCTATCAGCCCCAGCATTTT.

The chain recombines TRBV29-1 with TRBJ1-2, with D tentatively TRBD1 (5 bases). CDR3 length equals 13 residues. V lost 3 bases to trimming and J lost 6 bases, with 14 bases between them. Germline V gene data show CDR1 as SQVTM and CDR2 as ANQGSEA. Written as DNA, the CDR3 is TGCAGCGTTGACCTGGGGCAGGGCGATGGCTACACCTTC. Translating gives CSVDLGQGDGYTF.

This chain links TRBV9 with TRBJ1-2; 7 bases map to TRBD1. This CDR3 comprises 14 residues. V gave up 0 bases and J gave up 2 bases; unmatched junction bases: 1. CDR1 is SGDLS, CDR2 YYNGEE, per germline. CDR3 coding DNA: TGTGCCAGCAGCGTAGCACAGGGGAACTATGGCTACACCTTC. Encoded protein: CASSVAQGNYGYTF.

The CDR3 here is CASIGRPPSYEQYF. The CDR3 coding sequence is TGTGCCAGCATTGGGCGACCGCCTTCCTACGAGCAGTACTTC. The chain is built from TRBV27 and TRBJ2-7; D not certain. Trimming stripped 7 bases from V and 1 base from J, with 14 bases between. CDR1 and CDR2 from the germline V gene are MNHEY and SMNVEV (reference sequence). The CDR3 spans 14 residues.

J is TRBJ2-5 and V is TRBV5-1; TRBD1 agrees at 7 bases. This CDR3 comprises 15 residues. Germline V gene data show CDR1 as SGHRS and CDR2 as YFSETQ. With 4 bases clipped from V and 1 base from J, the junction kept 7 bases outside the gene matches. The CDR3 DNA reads TGCGCCAGCAGCCCCGGGACAGCGAGCCAAGAGACCCAGTACTTC. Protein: CASSPGTASQETQYF.

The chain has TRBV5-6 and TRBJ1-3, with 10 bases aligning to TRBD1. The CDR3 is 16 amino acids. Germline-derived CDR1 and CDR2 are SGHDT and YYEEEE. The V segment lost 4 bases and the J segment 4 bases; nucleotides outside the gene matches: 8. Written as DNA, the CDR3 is TGTGCCAGCAGCCGGACAGGGGGTGGTCTCGGAAACACCATATATTTT. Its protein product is CASSRTGGGLGNTIYF. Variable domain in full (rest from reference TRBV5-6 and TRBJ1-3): DAGVTQSPTHLIKTRGQQVTLRCSPKSGHDTVSWYQQALGQGPQFIFQYYEEEERQRGNFPDRFSGHQFPNYSSELNVNALLLGDSALYLCASSRTGGGLGNTIYFGEGSWLTVV.

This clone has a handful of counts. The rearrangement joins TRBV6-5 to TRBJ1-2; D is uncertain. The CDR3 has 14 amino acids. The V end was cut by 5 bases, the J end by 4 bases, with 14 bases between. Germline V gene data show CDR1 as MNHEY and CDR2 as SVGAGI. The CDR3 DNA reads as TGTGCCAGCAGTCCCGAAACTAGTAGCTATGGCTACACCTTC. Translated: CASSPETSSYGYTF.

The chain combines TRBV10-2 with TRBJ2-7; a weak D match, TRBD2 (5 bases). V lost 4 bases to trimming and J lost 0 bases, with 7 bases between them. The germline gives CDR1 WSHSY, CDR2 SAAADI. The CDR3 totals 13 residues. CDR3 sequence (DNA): TGCGCCAGCAGTGCGGGAAGCTCCTACGAGCAGTACTTC. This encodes CASSAGSSYEQYF.

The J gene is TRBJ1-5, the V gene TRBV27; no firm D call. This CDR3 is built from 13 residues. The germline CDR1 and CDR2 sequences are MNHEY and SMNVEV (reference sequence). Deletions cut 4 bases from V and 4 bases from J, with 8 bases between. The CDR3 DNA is TGTGCCAGCAGTTATGTGGAGAATCAGCCCCAGCATTTT. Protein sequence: CASSYVENQPQHF.

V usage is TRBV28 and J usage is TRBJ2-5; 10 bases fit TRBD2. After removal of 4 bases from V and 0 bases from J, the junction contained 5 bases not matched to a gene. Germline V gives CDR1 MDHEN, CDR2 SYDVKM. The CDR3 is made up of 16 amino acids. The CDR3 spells CASSSWTSGYQETQYF. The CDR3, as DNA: TGTGCCAGCAGTTCATGGACTAGCGGATACCAAGAGACCCAGTACTTC.

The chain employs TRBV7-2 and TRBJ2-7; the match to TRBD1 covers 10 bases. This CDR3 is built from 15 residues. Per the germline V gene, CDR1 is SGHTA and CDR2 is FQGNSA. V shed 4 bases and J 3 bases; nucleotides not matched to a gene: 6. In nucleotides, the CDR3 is TGTGCCAGCAGCTCCCCGACAGGGGGCTTCTACGAGCAGTACTTC. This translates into CASSSPTGGFYEQYF. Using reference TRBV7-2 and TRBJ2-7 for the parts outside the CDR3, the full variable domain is GAGVSQSPSNKVTEKGKDVELRCDPISGHTALYWYRQSLGQGLEFLIYFQGNSAPDKSGLPSDRFSAERTGGSVSTLTIQRTQQEDSAVYLCASSSPTGGFYEQYFGPGTRLTVT.

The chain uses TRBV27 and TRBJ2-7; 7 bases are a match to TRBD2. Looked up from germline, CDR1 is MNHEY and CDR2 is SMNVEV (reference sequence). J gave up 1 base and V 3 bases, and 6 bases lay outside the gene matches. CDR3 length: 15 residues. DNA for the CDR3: TGTGCCAGCAGTTTTCTGGCGGGAGAGTCCTACGAGCAGTACTTC. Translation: CASSFLAGESYEQYF.

The CDR3 sequence: CASSQEGFQPQHF. DNA of the CDR3: TGCGCCAGCAGCCAGGAGGGGTTTCAGCCCCAGCATTTT. This chain uses TRBV4-1 with TRBJ1-5, with a possible D match to TRBD1 (5 bases). In germline, CDR1 is MGHRA, CDR2 YSYEKL. Trimming shortened V by 3 bases and J by 6 bases, and 9 bases separated the two germline ends. The CDR3 is made up of 13 amino acids.

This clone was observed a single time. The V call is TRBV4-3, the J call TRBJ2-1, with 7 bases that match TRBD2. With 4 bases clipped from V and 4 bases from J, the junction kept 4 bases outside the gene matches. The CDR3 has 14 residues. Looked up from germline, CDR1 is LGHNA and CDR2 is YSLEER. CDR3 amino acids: CASSPGLSYNEQFF. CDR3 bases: TGCGCCAGCAGCCCGGGACTATCTTACAATGAGCAGTTCTTC.

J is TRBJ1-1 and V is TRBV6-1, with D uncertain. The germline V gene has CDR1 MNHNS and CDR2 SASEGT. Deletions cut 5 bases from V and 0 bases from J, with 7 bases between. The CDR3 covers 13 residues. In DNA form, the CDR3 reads TGTGCCAGCAGTCTTATAGTGAACACTGAAGCTTTCTTT. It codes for CASSLIVNTEAFF.

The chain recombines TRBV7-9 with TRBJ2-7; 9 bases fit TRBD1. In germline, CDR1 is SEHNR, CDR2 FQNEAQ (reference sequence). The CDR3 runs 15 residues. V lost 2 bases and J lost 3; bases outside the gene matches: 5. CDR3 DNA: TGTGCCAGCAGCTTATACGGGACAGGGTTCTACGAGCAGTACTTC. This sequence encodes CASSLYGTGFYEQYF. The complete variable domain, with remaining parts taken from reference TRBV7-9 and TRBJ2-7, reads DTGVSQNPRHKITKRGQNVTFRCDPISEHNRLYWYRQTLGQGPEFLTYFQNEAQLEKSRLLSDRFSAERPKGSFSTLEIQRTEQGDSAMYLCASSLYGTGFYEQYFGPGTRLTVT.

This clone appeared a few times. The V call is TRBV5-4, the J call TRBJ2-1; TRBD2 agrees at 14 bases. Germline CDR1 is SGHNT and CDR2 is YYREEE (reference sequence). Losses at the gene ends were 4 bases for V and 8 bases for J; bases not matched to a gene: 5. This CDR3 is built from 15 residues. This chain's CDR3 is CASSPGTSGSYEQFF. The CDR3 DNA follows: TGTGCCAGCAGCCCAGGGACTAGCGGGAGTTATGAGCAGTTCTTC. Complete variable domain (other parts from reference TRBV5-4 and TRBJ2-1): ETGVTQSPTHLIKTRGQQVTLRCSSQSGHNTVSWYQQALGQGPQFIFQYYREEENGRGNFPPRFSGLQFPNYSSELNVNALELDDSALYLCASSPGTSGSYEQFFGPGTRLTVL.

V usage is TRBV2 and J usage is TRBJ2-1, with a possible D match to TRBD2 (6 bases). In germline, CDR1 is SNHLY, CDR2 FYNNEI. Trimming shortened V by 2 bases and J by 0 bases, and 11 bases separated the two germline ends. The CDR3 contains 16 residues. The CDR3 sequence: CASSESAGRSYNEQFF. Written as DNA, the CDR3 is TGTGCCAGCAGTGAATCTGCGGGGCGCTCCTACAATGAGCAGTTCTTC.

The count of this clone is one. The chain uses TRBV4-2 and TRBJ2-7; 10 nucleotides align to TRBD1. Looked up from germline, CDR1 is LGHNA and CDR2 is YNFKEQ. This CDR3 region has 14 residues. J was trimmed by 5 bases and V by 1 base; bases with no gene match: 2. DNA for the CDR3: TGTGCCAGCAGCCAAGGACAGGGGGCAAACGAGCAGTACTTC. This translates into CASSQGQGANEQYF.

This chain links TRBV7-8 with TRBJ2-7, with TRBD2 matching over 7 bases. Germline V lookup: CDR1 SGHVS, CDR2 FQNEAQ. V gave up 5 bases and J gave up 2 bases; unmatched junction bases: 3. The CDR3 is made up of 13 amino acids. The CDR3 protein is CASSGGTTYEQYF. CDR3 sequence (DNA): TGTGCCAGCAGCGGGGGGACTACCTACGAGCAGTACTTC. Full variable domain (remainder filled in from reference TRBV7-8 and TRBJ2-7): GAGVSQSPRYKVAKRGQDVALRCDPISGHVSLFWYQQALGQGPEFLTYFQNEAQLDKSGLPSDRFFAERPEGSVSTLKIQRTQQEDSAVYLCASSGGTTYEQYFGPGTRLTVT.